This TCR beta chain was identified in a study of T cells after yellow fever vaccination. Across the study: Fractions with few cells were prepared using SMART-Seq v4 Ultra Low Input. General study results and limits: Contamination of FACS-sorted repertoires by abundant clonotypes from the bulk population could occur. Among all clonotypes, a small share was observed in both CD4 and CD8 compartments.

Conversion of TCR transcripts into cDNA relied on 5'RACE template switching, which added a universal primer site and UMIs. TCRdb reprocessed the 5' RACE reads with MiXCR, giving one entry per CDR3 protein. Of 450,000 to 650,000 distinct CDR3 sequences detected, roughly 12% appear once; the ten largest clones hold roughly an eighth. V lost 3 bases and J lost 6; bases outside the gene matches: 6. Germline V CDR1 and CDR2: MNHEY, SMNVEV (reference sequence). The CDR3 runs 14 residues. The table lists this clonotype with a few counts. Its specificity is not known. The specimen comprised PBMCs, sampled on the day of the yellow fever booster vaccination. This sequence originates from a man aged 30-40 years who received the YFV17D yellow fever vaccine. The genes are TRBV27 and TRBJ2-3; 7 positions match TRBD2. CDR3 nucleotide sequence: TGTGCCAGCAGTTTTCGGGCGGGAGTGGATACGCAGTATTTT. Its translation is CASSFRAGVDTQYF.